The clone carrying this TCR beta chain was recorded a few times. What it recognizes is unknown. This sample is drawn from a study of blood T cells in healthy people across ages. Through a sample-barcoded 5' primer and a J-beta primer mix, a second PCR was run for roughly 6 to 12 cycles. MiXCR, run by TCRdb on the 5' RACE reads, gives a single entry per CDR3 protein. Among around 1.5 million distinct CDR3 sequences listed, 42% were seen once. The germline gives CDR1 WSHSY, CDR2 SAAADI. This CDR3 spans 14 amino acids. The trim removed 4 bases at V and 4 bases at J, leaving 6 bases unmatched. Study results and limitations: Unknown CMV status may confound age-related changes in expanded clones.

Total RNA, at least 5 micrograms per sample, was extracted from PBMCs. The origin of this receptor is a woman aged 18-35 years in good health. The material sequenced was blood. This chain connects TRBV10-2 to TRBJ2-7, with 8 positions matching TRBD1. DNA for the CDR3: TGCGCCAGCAGTGCATCAGGGGGCGAGTACGAGCAGTACTTC. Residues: CASSASGGEYEQYF.